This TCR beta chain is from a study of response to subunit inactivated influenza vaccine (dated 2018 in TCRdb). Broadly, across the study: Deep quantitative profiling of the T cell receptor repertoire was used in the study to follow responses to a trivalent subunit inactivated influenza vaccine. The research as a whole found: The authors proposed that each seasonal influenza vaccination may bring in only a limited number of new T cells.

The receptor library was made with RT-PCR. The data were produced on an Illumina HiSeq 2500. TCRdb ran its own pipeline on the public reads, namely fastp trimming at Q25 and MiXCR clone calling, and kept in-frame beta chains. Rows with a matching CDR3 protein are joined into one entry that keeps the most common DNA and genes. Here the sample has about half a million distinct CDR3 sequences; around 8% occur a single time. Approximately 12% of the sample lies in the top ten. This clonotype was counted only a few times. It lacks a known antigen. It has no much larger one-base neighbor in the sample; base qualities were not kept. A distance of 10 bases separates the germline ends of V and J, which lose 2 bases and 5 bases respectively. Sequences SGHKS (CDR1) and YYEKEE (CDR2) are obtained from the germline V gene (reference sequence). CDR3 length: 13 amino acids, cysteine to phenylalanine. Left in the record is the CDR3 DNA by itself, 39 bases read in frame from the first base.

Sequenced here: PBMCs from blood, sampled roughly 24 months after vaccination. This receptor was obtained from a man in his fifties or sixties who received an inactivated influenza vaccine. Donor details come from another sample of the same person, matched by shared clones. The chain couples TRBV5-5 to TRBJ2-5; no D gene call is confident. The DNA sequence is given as TGTGCCAGCAGCTTTACAGCGCCTGAGACCCAGTACTTC. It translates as CASSFTAPETQYF.